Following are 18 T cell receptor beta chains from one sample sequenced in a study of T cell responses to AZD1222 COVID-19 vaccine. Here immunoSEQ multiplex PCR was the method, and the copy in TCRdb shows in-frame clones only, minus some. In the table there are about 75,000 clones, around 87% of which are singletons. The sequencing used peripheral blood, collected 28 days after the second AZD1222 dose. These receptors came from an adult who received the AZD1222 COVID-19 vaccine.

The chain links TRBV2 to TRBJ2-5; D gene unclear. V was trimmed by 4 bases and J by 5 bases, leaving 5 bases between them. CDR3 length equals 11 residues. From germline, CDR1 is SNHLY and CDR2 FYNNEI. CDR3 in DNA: TGTGCCAGCAGTGGGGGTGAGACCCAGTACTTC. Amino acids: CASSGGETQYF.

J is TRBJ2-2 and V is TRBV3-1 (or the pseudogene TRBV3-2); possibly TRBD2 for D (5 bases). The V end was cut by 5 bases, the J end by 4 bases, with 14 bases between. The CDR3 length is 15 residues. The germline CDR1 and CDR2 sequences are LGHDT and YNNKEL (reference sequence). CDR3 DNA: TGTGCCAGCAGCAAGAGGGAACGGGCCACCGGGGAGCTGTTTTTT. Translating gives CASSKRERATGELFF.

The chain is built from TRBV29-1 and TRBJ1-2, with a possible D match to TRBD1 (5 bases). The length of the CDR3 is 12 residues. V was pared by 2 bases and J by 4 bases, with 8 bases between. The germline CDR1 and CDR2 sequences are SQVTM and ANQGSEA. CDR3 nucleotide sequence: TGCAGCGTTGAATCCGGGACCTATGGCTACACCTTC. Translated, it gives CSVESGTYGYTF.

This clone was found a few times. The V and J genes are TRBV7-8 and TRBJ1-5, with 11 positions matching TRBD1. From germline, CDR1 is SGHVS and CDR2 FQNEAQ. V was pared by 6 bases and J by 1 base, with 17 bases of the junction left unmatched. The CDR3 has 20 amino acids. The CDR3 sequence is CASSPGRGQGDPRSNQPQHF. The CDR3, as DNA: TGTGCCAGCAGTCCCGGGAGGGGACAGGGGGACCCTAGGAGCAATCAGCCCCAGCATTTT.

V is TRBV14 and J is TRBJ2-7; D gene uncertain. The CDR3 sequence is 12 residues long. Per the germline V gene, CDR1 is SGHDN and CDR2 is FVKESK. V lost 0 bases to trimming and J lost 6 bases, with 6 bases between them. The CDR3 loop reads CASSQDWREQYF. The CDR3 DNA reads TGTGCCAGCAGCCAAGATTGGCGCGAGCAGTACTTC.

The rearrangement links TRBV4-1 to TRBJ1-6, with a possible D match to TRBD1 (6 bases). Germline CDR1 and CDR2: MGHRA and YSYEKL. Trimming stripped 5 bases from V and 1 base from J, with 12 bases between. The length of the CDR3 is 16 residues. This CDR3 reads CASSGGRESYNSPLHF. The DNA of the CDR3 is TGCGCCAGCAGCGGGGGCCGGGAATCCTATAATTCACCCCTCCACTTT.

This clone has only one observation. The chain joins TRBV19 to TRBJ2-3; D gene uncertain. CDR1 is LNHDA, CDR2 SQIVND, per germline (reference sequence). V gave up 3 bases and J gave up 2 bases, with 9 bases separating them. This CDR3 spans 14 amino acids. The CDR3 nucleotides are TGTGCCAGTAGTATTAACCAGCTCACAGATACGCAGTATTTT. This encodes CASSINQLTDTQYF. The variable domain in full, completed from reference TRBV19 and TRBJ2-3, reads DGGITQSPKYLFRKEGQNVTLSCEQNLNHDAMYWYRQDPGQGLRLIYYSQIVNDFQKGDIAEGYSVSREKKESFPLTVTSAQKNPTAFYLCASSINQLTDTQYFGPGTRLTVL.

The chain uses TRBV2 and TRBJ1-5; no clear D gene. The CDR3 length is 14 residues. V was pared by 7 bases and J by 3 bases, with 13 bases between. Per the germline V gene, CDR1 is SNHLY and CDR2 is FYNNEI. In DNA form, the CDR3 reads TGTGCCAGCACCAGCCAGAGCGACAATCAGCCCCAGCATTTT. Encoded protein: CASTSQSDNQPQHF.

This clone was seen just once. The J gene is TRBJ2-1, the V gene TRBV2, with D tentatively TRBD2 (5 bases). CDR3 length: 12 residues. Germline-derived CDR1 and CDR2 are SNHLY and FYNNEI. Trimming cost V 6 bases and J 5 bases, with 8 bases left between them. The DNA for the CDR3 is TGTGCCAGCAGACTAGTCCACAATGAGCAGTTCTTC. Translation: CASRLVHNEQFF.

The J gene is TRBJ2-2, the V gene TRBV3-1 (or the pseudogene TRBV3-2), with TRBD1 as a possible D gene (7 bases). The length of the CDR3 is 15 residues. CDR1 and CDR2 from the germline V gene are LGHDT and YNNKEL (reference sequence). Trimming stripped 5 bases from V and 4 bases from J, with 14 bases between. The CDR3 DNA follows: TGTGCCAGCAGCTTGCGACAGGGAGGCACCGGGGAGCTGTTTTTT. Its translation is CASSLRQGGTGELFF.

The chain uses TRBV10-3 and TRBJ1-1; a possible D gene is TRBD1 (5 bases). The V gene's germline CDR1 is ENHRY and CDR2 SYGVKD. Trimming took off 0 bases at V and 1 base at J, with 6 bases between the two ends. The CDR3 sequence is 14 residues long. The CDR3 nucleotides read TGTGCCATCAGTGAGTCTACAGGGAACACTGAAGCTTTCTTT. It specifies CAISESTGNTEAFF.

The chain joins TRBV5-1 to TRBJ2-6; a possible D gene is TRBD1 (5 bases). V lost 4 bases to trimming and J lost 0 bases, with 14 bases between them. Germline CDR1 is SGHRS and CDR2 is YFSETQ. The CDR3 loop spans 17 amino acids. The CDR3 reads CASSQGVSLSGANVLTF. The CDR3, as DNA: TGCGCCAGCAGCCAGGGTGTCTCCCTCTCTGGGGCCAACGTCCTGACTTTC.

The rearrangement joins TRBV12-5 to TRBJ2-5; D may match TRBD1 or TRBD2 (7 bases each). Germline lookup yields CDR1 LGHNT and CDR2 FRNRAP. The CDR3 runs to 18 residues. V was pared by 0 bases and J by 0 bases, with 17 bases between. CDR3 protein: CASGLVRSSGGDQETQYF. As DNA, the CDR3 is TGTGCTAGTGGTTTGGTACGGTCATCAGGGGGGGACCAAGAGACCCAGTACTTC.

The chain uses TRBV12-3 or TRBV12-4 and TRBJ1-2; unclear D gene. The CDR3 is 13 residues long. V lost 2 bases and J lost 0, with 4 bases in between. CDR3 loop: CASSLPPNYGYTF. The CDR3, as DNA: TGTGCCAGCAGTTTACCCCCTAACTATGGCTACACCTTC.

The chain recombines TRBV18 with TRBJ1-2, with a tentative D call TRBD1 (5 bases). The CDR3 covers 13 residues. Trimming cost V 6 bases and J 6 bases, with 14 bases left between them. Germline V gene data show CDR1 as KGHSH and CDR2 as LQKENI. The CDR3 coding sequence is TGTGCCAGCTCGTTCGCCGGGACGGATGGCTACACCTTC. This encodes CASSFAGTDGYTF. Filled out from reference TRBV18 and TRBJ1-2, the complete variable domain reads NAGVMQNPRHLVRRRGQEARLRCSPMKGHSHVYWYRQLPEEGLKFMVYLQKENIIDESGMPKERFSAEFPKEGPSILRIQQVVRGDSAAYFCASSFAGTDGYTFGSGTRLTVV.

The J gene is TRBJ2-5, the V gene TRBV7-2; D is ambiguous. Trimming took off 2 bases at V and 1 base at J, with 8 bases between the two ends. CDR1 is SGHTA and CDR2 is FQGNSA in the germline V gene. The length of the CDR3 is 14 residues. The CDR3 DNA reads TGTGCCAGCAGCTTAATGGCGCCCCAAGAGACCCAGTACTTC. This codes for CASSLMAPQETQYF. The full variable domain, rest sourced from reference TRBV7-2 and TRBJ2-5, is GAGVSQSPSNKVTEKGKDVELRCDPISGHTALYWYRQSLGQGLEFLIYFQGNSAPDKSGLPSDRFSAERTGGSVSTLTIQRTQQEDSAVYLCASSLMAPQETQYFGPGTRLLVL.

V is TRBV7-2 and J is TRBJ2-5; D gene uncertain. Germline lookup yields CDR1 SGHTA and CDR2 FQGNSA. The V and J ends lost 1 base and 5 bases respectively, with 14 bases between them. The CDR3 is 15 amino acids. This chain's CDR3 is CASSLEARHYETQYF. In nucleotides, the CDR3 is TGTGCCAGCAGCTTAGAGGCGCGGCACTATGAGACCCAGTACTTC.

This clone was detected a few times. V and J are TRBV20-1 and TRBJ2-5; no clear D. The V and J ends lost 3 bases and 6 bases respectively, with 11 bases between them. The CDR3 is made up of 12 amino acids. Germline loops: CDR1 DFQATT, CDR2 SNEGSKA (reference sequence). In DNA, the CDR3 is TGCAGTGCTAGTGGGCGTCAGCAGACCCAGTACTTC. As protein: CSASGRQQTQYF.